This entry lists 19 T cell receptor beta chains sequenced from one sample in a study of blood T cell repertoires in COVID-19. Clones were sequenced by immunoSEQ multiplex PCR, and TCRdb holds only the in-frame ones, with some missing. The table lists 250,000 to 400,000 clones, around 87% of them singletons. Sequences were obtained from peripheral blood. These receptors all stem from a man aged 45 to 65 with active or convalescent COVID-19.

The chain has TRBV7-8 and TRBJ2-5; 12 nucleotides match TRBD2. V lost 5 bases, J lost 7 bases, and 2 bases stayed unmatched. This CDR3 region has 13 residues. Germline V gives CDR1 SGHVS, CDR2 FQNEAQ. The CDR3 spells CASSKGLAGTQYF. The CDR3 nucleotides read TGTGCCAGCAGCAAGGGACTAGCGGGGACCCAGTACTTC. The full variable domain, with the rest looked up from reference TRBV7-8 and TRBJ2-5, is GAGVSQSPRYKVAKRGQDVALRCDPISGHVSLFWYQQALGQGPEFLTYFQNEAQLDKSGLPSDRFFAERPEGSVSTLKIQRTQQEDSAVYLCASSKGLAGTQYFGPGTRLLVL.

The chain recombines TRBV7-9 with TRBJ2-3; the D gene is possibly TRBD2 (7 bases). Trimming removed 1 base at V and 1 base at J, with 18 bases between. This CDR3 has 18 residues. The V gene's germline CDR1 is SEHNR and CDR2 FQNEAQ (reference sequence). The CDR3 region has the DNA TGTGCCAGCAGCTTAGACCTCCTCGGGGGGCTTGGCACAGATACGCAGTATTTT. This encodes CASSLDLLGGLGTDTQYF.

The rearrangement links TRBV18 to TRBJ1-5; 7 bases are a match to TRBD1. Trimming took 6 bases from V and 8 from J; bases not matched to a gene: 10. The germline V gene encodes CDR1 KGHSH and CDR2 LQKENI. CDR3 size: 14 residues. The CDR3, as DNA: TGTGCCAGCTCCCCTGGGACAGCGAACGAGCCCCAGCATTTT. Its translation: CASSPGTANEPQHF.

J is TRBJ2-7 and V is TRBV18; D may be TRBD2 (6 bases). This CDR3 is 17 amino acids long. Between the trimmed V and J ends, which lost 0 bases and 0 bases, there was a span of 15 bases. Germline CDR1 reads KGHSH; CDR2 reads LQKENI. The chain's CDR3 is CASSPPEGDSSSYEQYF. DNA of the CDR3: TGTGCCAGCTCACCACCGGAGGGAGACAGCAGCTCCTACGAGCAGTACTTC.

The gene calls are TRBV3-1 (or the pseudogene TRBV3-2) and TRBJ1-2, with no clear D. Germline V CDR1 and CDR2: LGHDT, YNNKEL (reference sequence). This CDR3 contains 13 residues. Trimming removed 0 bases from V and 4 bases from J, with 6 bases in between. CDR3 sequence (DNA): TGTGCCAGCAGCCAAGATTCCGGCTATGGCTACACCTTC. Amino acid sequence: CASSQDSGYGYTF.

This rearrangement joins TRBV9 to TRBJ2-3, with 10 bases fitting TRBD2. Trimming removed 3 bases from V and 3 bases from J; junction bases left unmatched: 13. CDR1 is SGDLS and CDR2 is YYNGEE in the germline V gene. The CDR3 contains 18 residues. The CDR3 nucleotides are TGTGCCAGCAGCGAGAGAAAGAGCGGGAGGGCCGGGACAGATACGCAGTATTTT. Residues: CASSERKSGRAGTDTQYF.

This chain links TRBV21-1 with TRBJ2-5; TRBD2 is the table's D call, not checked against the DNA. TRBV21-1 is given as a pseudogene. CDR3 length: 13 residues. The DNA for the CDR3 is TGTGCCAGCAGCAAGTGGGGGGAAGAGACCCAGTACTTC. Its protein is CASSKWGEETQYF.

This rearrangement joins TRBV4-1 to TRBJ2-5; 8 bases map to TRBD1. V shed 1 base, J shed 5 bases, and the junction held 12 bases outside the gene matches. The CDR3 consists of 17 residues. Germline V CDR1 and CDR2: MGHRA, YSYEKL. The DNA for the CDR3 is TGCGCCAGCAGCCAAGTATTAACAGGGGGAGGTTATGAGACCCAGTACTTC. Residues: CASSQVLTGGGYETQYF.

The chain couples TRBV5-4 to TRBJ2-7, with D possibly TRBD1 on 6 matching bases. Germline V gene data show CDR1 as SGHNT and CDR2 as YYREEE (reference sequence). The CDR3 length is 14 residues. The V gene lost 4 bases and the J gene lost 3 bases, with 14 bases spanning the gap. CDR3 region: CASSARDTYYEQYF. The DNA of the CDR3 is TGTGCCAGCAGCGCCCGGGACACATACTACGAGCAGTACTTC.

The rearrangement joins TRBV11-2 to TRBJ2-1; a weak D match, TRBD2 (6 bases). Germline CDR1 and CDR2: SGHAT and FQNNGV. This CDR3 comprises 13 residues. V lost 6 bases, J lost 10 bases, and 16 bases lay in between. This chain's CDR3 is CASSTGLSAEQFF. Here the CDR3 DNA reads TGTGCCAGCAGTACGGGACTTTCAGCCGAGCAGTTCTTC.

The V call is TRBV5-1, the J call TRBJ1-2; D is unclear. This CDR3 spans 13 amino acids. The germline V gene encodes CDR1 SGHRS and CDR2 YFSETQ. V gave up 1 base and J gave up 2 bases, with 6 bases separating them. The CDR3 here is CASSLLQNYGYTF. Written as DNA, the CDR3 is TGCGCCAGCAGCTTGTTACAGAACTATGGCTACACCTTC.

This clone has a handful of counts. This chain links TRBV11-2 with TRBJ2-7; D is undetermined. CDR1 SGHAT and CDR2 FQNNGV come from the germline V gene. The germline V and J ends were trimmed by 5 bases and 4 bases, with 9 bases remaining between them. The CDR3 is made up of 12 amino acids. DNA of the CDR3: TGTGCCAGCAGCCGTAGCAGATACGAGCAGTACTTC. Protein sequence: CASSRSRYEQYF.

The chain joins TRBV10-1 to TRBJ1-6; D remains ambiguous. Germline loops: CDR1 WNHNN, CDR2 SYGVQD (reference sequence). V gave up 8 bases and J gave up 3 bases, with 5 bases separating them. This CDR3 contains 12 residues. CDR3: CASADYNSPLHF. CDR3 DNA: TGCGCCAGCGCAGACTATAATTCACCCCTCCACTTT.

The genes are TRBV28 and TRBJ2-1; 7 nucleotides match TRBD2. The V gene end was trimmed by 6 bases and the J gene end by 2 bases; junction bases not matched to a gene: 4. This CDR3 is built from 14 residues. The germline V gene encodes CDR1 MDHEN and CDR2 SYDVKM. CDR3 protein: CASSQAGPYNEQFF. The DNA of the CDR3 is TGTGCCAGCAGCCAAGCGGGACCCTACAATGAGCAGTTCTTC.

This clone was observed a single time. Other DNA sequences in the sample encode the same CDR3. CDR3 residues: CASSSGTGSYEQYF. The CDR3 DNA follows: TGCGCCAGCAGTTCCGGGACAGGGTCCTACGAGCAGTACTTC. The rearrangement joins TRBV5-1 to TRBJ2-7, with 9 nucleotides matching TRBD1. The CDR3 is 14 amino acids. Germline loops: CDR1 SGHRS, CDR2 YFSETQ. Germline trimming cut 5 bases from V and 1 base from J; bases unmatched to any gene: 4.

V gene TRBV6-5 combines with J gene TRBJ1-2; TRBD1 might be the D (6 bases). This CDR3 comprises 15 residues. Germline assignment: CDR1 MNHEY and CDR2 SVGAGI. Trimming shortened V by 5 bases and J by 3 bases, and 16 bases separated the two germline ends. CDR3 amino acids: CASSPLPDRDYGYTF. Here the CDR3 DNA reads TGTGCCAGCAGTCCTCTTCCGGACAGAGACTATGGCTACACCTTC.

The chain carries TRBV5-1 and TRBJ1-6; perhaps TRBD1 as D (5 bases). Trimming shortened V by 1 base and J by 7 bases, and 9 bases separated the two germline ends. CDR3 length equals 14 residues. The germline V gene encodes CDR1 SGHRS and CDR2 YFSETQ. The CDR3 reads CASSLFGGNSPLHF. In DNA form, the CDR3 reads TGCGCCAGCAGCTTGTTCGGGGGAAATTCACCCCTCCACTTT.

The chain's CDR3 is CASSTTGQSSYEQYF. CDR3 nucleotide sequence: TGTGCCAGCAGCACCACGGGACAGAGCTCCTACGAGCAGTACTTC. The rearrangement links TRBV5-6 to TRBJ2-7; TRBD1 aligns across 7 bases. The CDR3 consists of 15 residues. V lost 4 bases to trimming and J lost 0 bases; unmatched junction nucleotides: 7. Germline values: CDR1 SGHDT, CDR2 YYEEEE.

This clone has only a few counts. This chain links TRBV7-2 with TRBJ1-6, with D possibly matching TRBD1 (6 bases). Trimming removed 1 base from V and 10 bases from J, with 14 bases in between. This CDR3 has 15 residues. Germline values: CDR1 SGHTA, CDR2 FQGNSA. The CDR3 loop reads CASSLEATGWSPLHF. Written as DNA, the CDR3 is TGTGCCAGCAGCTTAGAAGCAACAGGGTGGTCACCCCTCCACTTT.